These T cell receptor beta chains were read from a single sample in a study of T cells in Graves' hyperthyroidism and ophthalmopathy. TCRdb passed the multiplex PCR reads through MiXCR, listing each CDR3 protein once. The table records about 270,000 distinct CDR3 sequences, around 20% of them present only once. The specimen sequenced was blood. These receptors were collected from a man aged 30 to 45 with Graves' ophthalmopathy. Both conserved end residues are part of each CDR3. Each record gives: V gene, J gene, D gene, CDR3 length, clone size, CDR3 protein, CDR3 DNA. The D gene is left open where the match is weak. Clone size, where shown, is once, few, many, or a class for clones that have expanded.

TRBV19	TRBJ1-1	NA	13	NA	CASSNLPPTEAFF	TGTGCCAGTAGCAATTTACCCCCCACTGAAGCTTTCTTT
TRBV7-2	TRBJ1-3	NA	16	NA	CASSPPGQHSGNTIYF	TGTGCCAGCAGCCCCCCTGGGCAACACTCTGGAAACACCATATATTTT
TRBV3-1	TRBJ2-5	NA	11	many	CASSQEETQYF	TGTGCCAGCAGCCAAGAAGAGACCCAGTACTTC
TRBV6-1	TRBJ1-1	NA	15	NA	CASSPGLYQNTEAFF	TGTGCCAGCAGTCCGGGGCTCTACCAAAACACTGAAGCTTTCTTT
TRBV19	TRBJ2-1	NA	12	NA	CASSIDYNEQFF	TGTGCCAGTAGTATAGATTACAATGAGCAGTTCTTC
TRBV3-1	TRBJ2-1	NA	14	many	CASSQAVQGGEQFF	TGTGCCAGCAGCCAAGCGGTCCAGGGAGGTGAGCAGTTCTTC
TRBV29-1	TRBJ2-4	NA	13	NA	CSVAVTGKNIQYF	TGCAGCGTAGCAGTGACGGGCAAAAACATTCAGTACTTC
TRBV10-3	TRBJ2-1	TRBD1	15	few	CAISPGTGLRYEQFF	TGTGCCATCAGTCCCGGGACAGGGCTGCGCTACGAGCAGTTCTTC
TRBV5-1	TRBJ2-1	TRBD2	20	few	CASSNGSRRREVRTYNEQFF	TGCGCCAGCAGTAATGGAAGTAGGCGGCGGGAGGTAAGGACCTACAATGAGCAGTTCTTC
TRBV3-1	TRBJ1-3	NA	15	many	CASSQVGDSGNTIYF	TGTGCCAGCAGCCAAGTTGGGGACTCTGGAAACACCATATATTTT
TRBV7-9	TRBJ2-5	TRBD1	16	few	CASSRLGTGGPETQYF	TGTGCCAGCAGCCGCCTAGGGACAGGGGGGCCAGAGACCCAGTACTTC
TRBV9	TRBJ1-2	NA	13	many	CASTGKTGYGYTF	TGTGCCAGCACCGGTAAGACAGGCTATGGCTACACCTTC
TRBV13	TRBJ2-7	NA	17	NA	CASSLVTEGMSSYEQYF	TGTGCCAGCAGCTTAGTGACAGAGGGGATGAGCTCCTACGAGCAGTACTTC
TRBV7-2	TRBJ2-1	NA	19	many	CASTRRSAGSTQLYNEQFF	TGTGCCAGCACCCGGAGGAGTGCCGGCTCTACACAACTGTACAATGAGCAGTTCTTC
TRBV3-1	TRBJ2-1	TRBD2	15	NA	CASSRLGTSGSEQFF	TGTGCCAGCAGTCGCCTCGGGACTAGCGGGAGTGAGCAGTTCTTC
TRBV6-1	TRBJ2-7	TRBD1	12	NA	CASSRGQDEQYF	TGTGCCAGCAGCAGGGGGCAAGACGAGCAGTACTTC
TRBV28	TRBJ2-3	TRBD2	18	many	CASSTQLAGVGRTDTQYF	TGTGCCAGCAGTACTCAACTAGCGGGAGTTGGTAGGACAGATACGCAGTATTTT
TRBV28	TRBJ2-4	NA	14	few	CASRNSFSKNIQYF	TGTGCCAGCAGGAACAGTTTCTCCAAAAACATTCAGTACTTC
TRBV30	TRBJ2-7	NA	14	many	CAWSGARSNYEQYF	TGTGCCTGGAGTGGTGCGCGGAGTAACTACGAGCAGTACTTC
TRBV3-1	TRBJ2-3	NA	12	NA	CASSPDSNTQYF	TGTGCCAGCAGCCCGGACTCTAATACGCAGTATTTT
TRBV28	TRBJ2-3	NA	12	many	CASRTFPDTQYF	TGTGCCAGCAGGACGTTCCCAGATACGCAGTATTTT
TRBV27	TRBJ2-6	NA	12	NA	CATGSGANVLTF	TGTGCCACGGGTTCTGGGGCCAACGTCCTGACTTTC
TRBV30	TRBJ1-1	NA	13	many	CAWSFGTATEAFF	TGTGCCTGGAGTTTCGGGACGGCCACTGAAGCTTTCTTT
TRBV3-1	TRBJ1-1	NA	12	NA	CASSQEATEAFF	TGTGCCAGCAGCCAAGAGGCCACTGAAGCTTTCTTT
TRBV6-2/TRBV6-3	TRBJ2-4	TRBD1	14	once	CASSGQGAGNIQYF	TGTGCCAGCAGCGGACAGGGGGCCGGGAACATTCAGTACTTC
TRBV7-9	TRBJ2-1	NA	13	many	CASSYTRGAEQFF	TGTGCCAGCAGCTATACAAGGGGAGCTGAGCAGTTCTTC
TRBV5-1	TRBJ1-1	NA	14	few	CASSLDSVNTEAFF	TGCGCCAGCAGCTTGGACTCGGTGAACACTGAAGCTTTCTTT
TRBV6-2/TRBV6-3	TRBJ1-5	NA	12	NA	CASSWLGQPQHF	TGTGCCAGCAGTTGGTTAGGTCAGCCCCAGCATTTT
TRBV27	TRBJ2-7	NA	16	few	CASSPTLGGTSYEQYF	TGTGCCAGCAGTCCCACCCTCGGGGGAACCTCCTACGAGCAGTACTTC
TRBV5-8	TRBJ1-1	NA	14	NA	CASSSYPLNTEAFF	TGTGCCAGCAGCTCTTATCCCCTGAACACTGAAGCTTTCTTT
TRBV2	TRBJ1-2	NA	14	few	CASSGYRSNYGYTF	TGTGCCAGCAGTGGATACAGGTCGAACTATGGCTACACCTTC